This TCR beta chain was sequenced during a study of shared clonotypes between healthy human individuals. Study context: CD4 naive cells filled three plates per donor, CD4 memory three, CD8 naive two and CD8 memory one.

The table came from immunoSEQ multiplex PCR; TCRdb's copy has only in-frame clones and leaves some out. The sample lists 550,000 to 650,000 clones, approximately 96% occurring once. Of note for this clone: Its target is unknown.

The study, taken as a whole, reports: For sorted subsets, rarefaction showed incomplete sequencing despite large depth.

J gave up 7 bases and V 3 bases, and 9 bases lay outside the gene matches. This CDR3 region has 16 residues. CDR1 and CDR2 from the germline V gene are SGHRS and YFSETQ. CD8 cells regarded as naive lacked CD45RO, were positively chosen for CCR7, and omitted terminally differentiated effector memory CD45RA+ cells. This chain joins TRBV5-1 and TRBJ2-7, with 14 bases fitting TRBD2. This receptor was identified in a young woman in good health. Sequencing input: naive CD8+ T cells sorted from blood. CDR3 amino acids: CASSSRLAGGPEEQYF. Here the CDR3 DNA reads TGCGCCAGCAGCTCGCGACTAGCGGGAGGGCCAGAGGAGCAGTACTTC.